Listed here are 20 T cell receptor beta chains from one sample, sequenced in a study of shared clonotypes between healthy human individuals. Only in-frame clones appear in the TCRdb table, and some are missing; sequencing was by immunoSEQ multiplex PCR. Of 2 million to 2.5 million clones in the sample, 90% to 95% were seen once. The sequenced material came from naive CD4+ T cells from PBMCs. Regarding subset: CD45RA+ positively selected. Every receptor here comes from a man between 18 and 35 years old in good health. Some clones in this sample may be carry-over from other donors' samples.

The V gene is TRBV11-2, the J gene TRBJ2-1, with 13 nucleotides matching TRBD2. The germline CDR1 and CDR2 sequences are SGHAT and FQNNGV. The CDR3 loop spans 19 amino acids. Unmatched junction bases numbered 12, after V lost 6 bases and J lost 1 base. CDR3 coding DNA: TGTGCCAGCAGTAGCCAGGTCGGACTAGCGGGAGTTTCCTACAATGAGCAGTTCTTC. Protein product: CASSSQVGLAGVSYNEQFF.

V and J are TRBV7-3 and TRBJ2-3; a weak D match, TRBD1 (5 bases). The CDR3 loop spans 16 amino acids. Trimming removed 0 bases from V and 2 bases from J, with 12 bases in between. CDR1 and CDR2 (germline): SGHTA, FQGTGA. The CDR3 region is CASSLTGPVPTDTQYF. The CDR3 nucleotides read TGTGCCAGCAGCTTAACGGGGCCGGTCCCCACAGATACGCAGTATTTT.

The J gene is TRBJ1-5, the V gene TRBV5-5; no clear D. The CDR3 runs to 15 residues. Germline CDR1 is SGHKS and CDR2 is YYEKEE (reference sequence). Trimming took off 4 bases at V and 2 bases at J, with 13 bases between the two ends. The CDR3 sequence is CASSDHRLGNQPQHF. The CDR3 region has the DNA TGTGCCAGCAGCGATCACCGTCTAGGCAATCAGCCCCAGCATTTT.

V is TRBV28 and J is TRBJ1-3; D gene ambiguous. CDR1 is MDHEN and CDR2 is SYDVKM in the germline V gene. Trimming cost V 5 bases and J 0 bases, with 11 bases left between them. The CDR3 extends over 15 amino acids. In DNA, the CDR3 is TGTGCCAGCAGTAGCTCTTCTAGCTCTGGAAACACCATATATTTT. Its protein product is CASSSSSSSGNTIYF.

J is TRBJ2-5 and V is TRBV21-1; the table names TRBD2, a call not compared with the DNA. TRBV21-1 is shown as a pseudogene. This CDR3 has 9 residues. CDR3 DNA sequence: TGTGCCCCCGGGGTGACCCAGTACTTC. Amino acids: CAPGVTQYF.

This sequence joins TRBV4-2 and TRBJ2-3, with 7 bases fitting TRBD1. This CDR3 comprises 16 residues. Trimming removed 4 bases from V and 2 bases from J; junction bases left unmatched: 9. Germline CDR1 is LGHNA and CDR2 is YNFKEQ. The chain's CDR3 is CASSLEGAPSTDTQYF. Here the CDR3 DNA reads TGTGCCAGCAGCCTCGAGGGGGCCCCTTCCACAGATACGCAGTATTTT.

Here the CDR3 DNA reads TGTGCCAGCAGGACTAGCGGGAGTAGAAATGAGCAGTTCTTC. Protein product: CASRTSGSRNEQFF. The chain is built from TRBV28 and TRBJ2-1, with TRBD2 matching 12 bases. The germline V gene encodes CDR1 MDHEN and CDR2 SYDVKM. This CDR3 spans 14 amino acids. The V and J ends lost 6 bases and 7 bases, in that order; junction bases with no gene match: 4.

The chain is built from TRBV19 and TRBJ1-5, with 9 bases fitting TRBD1. The CDR3 contains 18 residues. With V trimmed by 2 bases and J by 5 bases, 13 bases remained unmatched. CDR1 is LNHDA and CDR2 is SQIVND in the germline V gene (reference sequence). For the CDR3, the DNA is TGTGCCAGTAGTATATCCCCCAGTAGACAGGGGGGCTATCAGCCCCAGCATTTT. Translating it yields CASSISPSRQGGYQPQHF.

The chain combines TRBV29-1 with TRBJ2-1; D possibly corresponds to TRBD2 (6 bases). The germline V gene has CDR1 SQVTM and CDR2 ANQGSEA. This CDR3 spans 11 amino acids. Trimming left V 3 bases short and J 10 bases short, with 10 bases between. CDR3 residues: CSVEPSVEQFF. The CDR3 region has the DNA TGCAGCGTTGAGCCTAGCGTGGAGCAGTTCTTC.

The rearrangement links TRBV6-1 to TRBJ2-1, with TRBD2 matching 8 bases. The CDR3 has 16 residues. Germline assignment: CDR1 MNHNS and CDR2 SASEGT. The ends lost 2 bases at V and 4 bases at J; junction bases unmatched: 7. The CDR3 protein is CASSETLSGSYNEQFF. In DNA, the CDR3 is TGTGCCAGCAGTGAAACGCTCAGCGGGAGTTACAATGAGCAGTTCTTC.

Only a few counts were recorded for this clone. This rearrangement joins TRBV7-8 to TRBJ1-1; 7 bases match TRBD1. Germline CDR1 is SGHVS and CDR2 is FQNEAQ. The CDR3 sequence is 13 residues long. Germline trimming cut 3 bases from V and 5 bases from J; bases unmatched to any gene: 3. CDR3 bases: TGTGCCAGCAGCTTCCGACAGGGAACTGAAGCTTTCTTT. Encoded protein: CASSFRQGTEAFF.

The CDR3 sequence is CASSPGLAGVFYTGELFF. In DNA form, the CDR3 reads TGTGCCAGCAGCCCGGGACTAGCGGGAGTATTTTACACCGGGGAGCTGTTTTTT. V usage is TRBV7-2 and J usage is TRBJ2-2; 14 positions match TRBD2. This CDR3 spans 18 amino acids. Trimming cost V 5 bases and J 3 bases; bases outside gene matches: 8. CDR1 is SGHTA, CDR2 FQGNSA, per germline. Supplemented by reference TRBV7-2 and TRBJ2-2, the full variable domain reads GAGVSQSPSNKVTEKGKDVELRCDPISGHTALYWYRQSLGQGLEFLIYFQGNSAPDKSGLPSDRFSAERTGGSVSTLTIQRTQQEDSAVYLCASSPGLAGVFYTGELFFGEGSRLTVL.

The CDR3 bases are TGTGCCAGCAGCTTGGCACAGGAAGCTTTCTTT. Its translation: CASSLAQEAFF. The chain employs TRBV28 and TRBJ1-1, with D uncertain. V was clipped by 6 bases and J by 8 bases, with 10 bases between them. Per germline, CDR1 MDHEN and CDR2 SYDVKM. CDR3 length: 11 residues.

This clone was picked up a small number of times. This chain joins TRBV29-1 and TRBJ1-1, with TRBD1 as a possible D gene (5 bases). Germline CDR1 and CDR2: SQVTM and ANQGSEA. This CDR3 has 11 amino acids. The ends were cut back, 7 bases at V and 4 bases at J, with 10 bases in the middle. The DNA for the CDR3 is TGCAGCGCATCTGACAGCACTGAAGCTTTCTTT. This sequence encodes CSASDSTEAFF.

The chain couples TRBV5-1 to TRBJ1-1, with D possibly TRBD1 on 5 matching bases. V was pared by 4 bases and J by 3 bases, with 13 bases between. Germline CDR1 and CDR2: SGHRS and YFSETQ. This CDR3 has 14 amino acids. CDR3 loop: CASSMGGGDTEAFF. CDR3 in DNA: TGCGCCAGCAGCATGGGTGGGGGGGACACTGAAGCTTTCTTT.

Only a few counts were recorded for this clone. This sample includes further DNA sequences coding for the same CDR3. The chain couples TRBV30 to TRBJ1-5; TRBD1 might be the D (5 bases). The germline CDR1 and CDR2 sequences are GTSNPN and SVGIG (reference sequence). With 2 bases removed from V and 2 bases from J, the gap between germline ends came to 10 bases. The CDR3 runs to 14 residues. The CDR3 protein is CAWSSGVGNQPQHF. The DNA for the CDR3 is TGTGCCTGGAGTTCGGGGGTAGGCAATCAGCCCCAGCATTTT.

The V and J genes are TRBV11-1 and TRBJ1-2; 8 nucleotides agree with TRBD1. Germline CDR1 is SGHAT and CDR2 is FQDESV (reference sequence). With V trimmed by 5 bases and J by 4 bases, 9 bases remained unmatched. The CDR3 contains 15 residues. CDR3 residues: CASSATGQGSYGYTF. The CDR3 bases are TGTGCCAGCAGCGCAACCGGACAGGGTAGCTATGGCTACACCTTC.

In the case of this clone: This same CDR3 is encoded by further DNA sequences in the sample. The V call is TRBV7-2, the J call TRBJ2-5, with 11 bases identical to TRBD2. CDR1 and CDR2 (germline): SGHTA, FQGNSA. The CDR3 covers 15 residues. The V and J ends lost 5 bases and 2 bases, in that order; junction bases with no gene match: 4. The CDR3 sequence: CASSPGTSGQETQYF. The CDR3 DNA reads TGTGCCAGCAGCCCCGGGACTAGCGGTCAAGAGACCCAGTACTTC.

The rearrangement uses TRBV7-3 and TRBJ2-7, with D perhaps TRBD1 (6 bases). The CDR3 runs to 15 residues. CDR1 and CDR2 (germline): SGHTA, FQGTGA. V gave up 2 bases and J gave up 0 bases, with 11 bases separating them. The CDR3 region has the DNA TGTGCCAGCAGCTTAGGGGGCGCGAGCTCCTACGAGCAGTACTTC. The encoded protein is CASSLGGASSYEQYF.

This chain uses TRBV21-1 with TRBJ2-1; the DNA was not compared with TRBD1, the D call given in the table. TRBV21-1 is annotated as a pseudogene. CDR3 length: 15 amino acids. The CDR3 sequence is CASSNQGSPYNEQFF. The CDR3 DNA reads as TGTGCCAGCAGCAATCAGGGGAGCCCCTACAATGAGCAGTTCTTC.